What follows describes a single T cell receptor beta chain. The antigen is not known. The record originates from a study of OX40 agonist ivuxolimab in advanced cancers. Study-wide context: Prior therapy, whether anti-PD-1, anti-PD-L1 or anti-CTLA-4, was allowed, and approximately 40% had some.

Notes on the study in general: Some nonresponders likewise displayed low normalized T-cell clonal expansion.

Germline CDR1 and CDR2: SGHTA and FQGTGA. V was shortened by 5 bases and J by 2 bases, with 8 bases between the two germline ends. This CDR3 comprises 13 residues. Assay used: immunoSEQ multiplex PCR; TCRdb lists only in-frame clones, some missing. The sample contains around 25,000 clones, around 80% of which appear only once. The source material was CD4+ or CD8+ T cells sorted from blood, sampled in a trial of the OX40 agonist ivuxolimab. The rearrangement links TRBV7-3 to TRBJ2-3; D not certain. The sequence was obtained from an adult with an advanced solid tumor such as melanoma, head and neck, liver or kidney cancer. The chain's CDR3 is CASSPQVTDTQYF. CDR3 DNA: TGTGCCAGCAGCCCCCAGGTCACAGATACGCAGTATTTT.